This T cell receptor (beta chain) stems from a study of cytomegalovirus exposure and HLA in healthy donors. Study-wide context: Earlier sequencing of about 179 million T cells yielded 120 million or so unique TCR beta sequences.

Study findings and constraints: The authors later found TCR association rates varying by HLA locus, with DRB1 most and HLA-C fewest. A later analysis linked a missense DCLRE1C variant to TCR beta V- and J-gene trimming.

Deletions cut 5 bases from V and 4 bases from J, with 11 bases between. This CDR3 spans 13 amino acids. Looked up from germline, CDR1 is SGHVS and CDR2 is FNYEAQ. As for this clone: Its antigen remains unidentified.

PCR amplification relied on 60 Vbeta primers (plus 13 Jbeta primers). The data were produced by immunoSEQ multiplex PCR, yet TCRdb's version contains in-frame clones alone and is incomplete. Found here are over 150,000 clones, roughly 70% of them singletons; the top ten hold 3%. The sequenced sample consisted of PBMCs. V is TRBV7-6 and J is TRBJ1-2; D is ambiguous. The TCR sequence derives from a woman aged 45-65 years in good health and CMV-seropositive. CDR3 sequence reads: CASSPPGAYGYTF. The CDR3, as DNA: TGTGCCAGCAGCCCCCCGGGAGCCTATGGCTACACCTTC.